This T cell receptor beta chain derives from a study of radiotherapy plus CTLA-4 blockade in lung cancer. Study-wide background: With around 30% of patients having disease control, objective responses were seen in less than 20%.

From germline, CDR1 is SGHRS and CDR2 YFSETQ. Between the trimmed V and J ends, which lost 2 bases and 0 bases, there was a span of 6 bases. This CDR3 has 13 residues. Regarding this clone: Its antigen is not known.

The assay was immunoSEQ multiplex PCR, and TCRdb's table has in-frame clones only and misses some. Among about 57,000 clones listed, roughly four fifths were seen once. Overall study findings and caveats: In blood, TCR clones derived from the tumor expanded after radiotherapy plus ipilimumab. Strongest reported response predictors: early blood clone changes and post-radiation interferon-beta.

Focal radiation with ipilimumab CTLA-4 blockade was given to patients with chemo-refractory metastatic non-small-cell lung cancer. The sequence was obtained from a human donor with non-small cell lung cancer who had a complete response to radiotherapy plus ipilimumab. The chain recombines TRBV5-1 with TRBJ2-7; D is ambiguous. This specimen was peripheral blood, taken from a patient treated with radiotherapy plus ipilimumab. The CDR3 loop is CASSLTSSYEQYF. DNA for the CDR3: TGCGCCAGCAGCTTAACAAGCTCCTACGAGCAGTACTTC.